This T cell receptor (beta chain) was recorded in a study of human T cells and chemical hapten exposure (dated by TCRdb to the early 2020s). Background for the entire study: For sensitization, 2% DPC in acetone was applied to a 2 cm by 2 cm area of upper inner arm skin. The study tracked peripheral blood TCR repertoire changes in vivo during primary and secondary sensitization to the hapten diphenylcyclopropenone (DPC) in alopecia patients. Patients additionally received weekly therapeutic DPC doses to the scalp throughout the approximately 25-week study period. Blood for TCR sequencing was provided by twenty-nine alopecia patients at one to four time points (pre-sensitization, 2, 6 and 24 weeks). Alopecia areata with under or over 50% scalp involvement, alopecia totalis and alopecia universalis were represented in the patient cohort, which was mostly female. Blood samples were taken from patients before sensitization (week 0) and then at 2, 6 and about 24 weeks after DPC sensitization. Libraries were pooled for sequencing, and per-sample TCR yields varied mainly because of small differences in library volumes within the pool. Patch testing was performed on the upper back with Finn chambers containing 0.01% DPC, and the patch tests were scored after 6 days according to International Contact Dermatitis Research Group standards.

According to the germline V gene, CDR1 reads SGHRS and CDR2 reads YFSETQ. Inclusive of the bounding cysteine and phenylalanine, the CDR3 is 16 residues long. This entry keeps only the CDR3 DNA: 48 bases, framed from base 1. The V and J ends are trimmed by 0 bases and 0 bases, leaving 13 bases between them. This clonotype was found many times. Its antigen is still unknown. Base qualities are not at hand, and no much larger clone is one base apart. What the authors observed across the whole study: After repeated subsampling, changes were observed in the strength of the expansion versus patch-test correlation and in the threshold at which the correlation became significant. DPC sensitization did not change the number of TCRs with a frequency above 1 in 1000, and there was no evidence of changes in global repertoire structure. Expanded TCRs formed significantly more large CDR3 similarity clusters than pre-sensitization or healthy control sets, consistent with antigen-driven responses. The number of PT1 expanded TCRs positively correlated with patch test score, significant at thresholds 8, 16 and 32 but not 4. Because all patients had alopecia, a presumed autoimmune disease, the immune response of the patients might differ from that of healthy individuals.

Libraries were made using RACE. Sequencing instrument: NextSeq 500. During library preparation, unique molecular identifiers were attached to individual cDNA molecules so that TCRs could be counted quantitatively and reproducibly. Each blood RNA sample was used to sequence both TCR alpha and TCR beta chains. Per the authors' processing: Samples had a median of around 92,000 TCRs, with a range from roughly 23,224 to 750,000. The Decombinator software suite was used to annotate V, J and CDR3 in the TCR reads. For the PS versus PT1 abundance plots, all samples were subsampled to the same number of TCRs (28,000). Expanded TCRs were defined as absent before sensitization and observed at least eight times at the 2-week time point. TCRdb reprocessing: public reads trimmed at Q25 with fastp, clones called with MiXCR, in-frame beta chains kept. CDR3 protein duplicates are merged, each entry listing the most common genes and DNA. What appears here as the V and J calls and clone size reflects TCRdb's work, not the paper's. Within this sample are about 340,000 distinct CDR3 sequences, with around 7% of them counted one time only. 7.5% to 9% of the sample rests with the top ten.

This sample's time point label indicates: patch test 1, 2 weeks after DPC sensitization. Explained via the paper, the treatment or condition label denotes: therapeutic diphenylcyclopropenone sensitization with weekly scalp DPC. Blood at each patch-test visit was drawn before the patch test was applied. Eligible patients were aged 18 to 70, diagnosed with alopecia, deemed suitable for DPC therapy, and excluded if pregnant. Unfractionated whole blood was collected in Tempus Blood RNA tubes, and total RNA was extracted from that blood. This TCR was sampled from a woman between 18 and 29 years old with alopecia areata. Some clones in this sample may be carry-over from other donors' samples. Sequenced material: whole blood, taken in connection with sensitization to the hapten diphenylcyclopropenone (DPC). This sequence uses TRBV5-1 and TRBJ2-7, with the D gene not clear enough to name. The nucleotides are TGCGCCAGCAGCTTGGCCCTGGGTCTAAGCTCCTACGAGCAGTACTTC. This sequence encodes CASSLALGLSSYEQYF.